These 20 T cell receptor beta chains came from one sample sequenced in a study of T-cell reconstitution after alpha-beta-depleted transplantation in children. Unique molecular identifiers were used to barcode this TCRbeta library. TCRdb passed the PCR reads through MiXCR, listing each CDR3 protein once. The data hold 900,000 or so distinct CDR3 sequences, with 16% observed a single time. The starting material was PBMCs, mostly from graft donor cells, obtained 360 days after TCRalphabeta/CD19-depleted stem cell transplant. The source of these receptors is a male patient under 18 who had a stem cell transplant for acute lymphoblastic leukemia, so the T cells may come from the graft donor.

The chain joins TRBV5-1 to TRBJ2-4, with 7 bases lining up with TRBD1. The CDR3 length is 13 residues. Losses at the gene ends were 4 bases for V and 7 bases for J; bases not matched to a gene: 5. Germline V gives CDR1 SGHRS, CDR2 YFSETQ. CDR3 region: CASSTGGQNIQYF. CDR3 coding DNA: TGCGCCAGCAGCACTGGGGGACAGAACATTCAGTACTTC.

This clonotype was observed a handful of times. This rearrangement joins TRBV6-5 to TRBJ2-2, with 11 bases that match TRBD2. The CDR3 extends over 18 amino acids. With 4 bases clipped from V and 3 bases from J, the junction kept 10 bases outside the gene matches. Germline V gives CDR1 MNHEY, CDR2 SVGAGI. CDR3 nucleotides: TGTGCCAGCAGTTCCACACCCCGACTAGCGGGATACACCGGGGAGCTGTTTTTT. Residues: CASSSTPRLAGYTGELFF.

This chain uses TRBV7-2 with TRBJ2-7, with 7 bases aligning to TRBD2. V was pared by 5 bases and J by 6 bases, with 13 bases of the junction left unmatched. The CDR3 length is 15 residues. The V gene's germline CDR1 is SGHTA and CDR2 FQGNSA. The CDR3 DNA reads TGTGCCAGCAGCCGTAAAGCGGGACTCCCTCCCGAGCAGTACTTC. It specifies CASSRKAGLPPEQYF.

The CDR3 nucleotides read TGTGCCAGCAGCCAAGAGGTTGCACCGGGATCCTACGAGCAGTACTTC. Amino acids: CASSQEVAPGSYEQYF. The chain carries TRBV3-1 and TRBJ2-7; perhaps TRBD2 as D (5 bases). The CDR3 length is 16 residues. V lost 0 bases and J lost 1, with 13 bases in between. Looked up from germline, CDR1 is LGHDT and CDR2 is YNNKEL (reference sequence).

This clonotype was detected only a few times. The CDR3 here is CASSHPLREGRNEQFF. The CDR3 bases are TGCGCCAGCAGCCACCCCTTGCGGGAAGGTAGGAATGAGCAGTTCTTC. This sequence joins TRBV4-1 and TRBJ2-1, with D tentatively TRBD2 (6 bases). The CDR3 has 16 residues. V was cut by 3 bases and J by 7 bases, with 19 bases left in between. Germline loops: CDR1 MGHRA, CDR2 YSYEKL.

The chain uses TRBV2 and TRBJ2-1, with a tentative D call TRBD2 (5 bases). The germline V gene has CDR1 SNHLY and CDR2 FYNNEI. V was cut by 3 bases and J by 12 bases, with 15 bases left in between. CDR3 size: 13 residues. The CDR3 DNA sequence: TGTGCCAGCAGTGACCACCTAGTCGCGGGGCAGTTCTTC. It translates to CASSDHLVAGQFF.

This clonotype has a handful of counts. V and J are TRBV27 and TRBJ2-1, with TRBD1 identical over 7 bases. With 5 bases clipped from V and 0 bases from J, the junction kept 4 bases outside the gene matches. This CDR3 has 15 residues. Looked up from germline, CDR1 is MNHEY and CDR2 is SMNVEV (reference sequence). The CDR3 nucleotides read TGTGCCAGCAGTGCAGAGGGGGCCTCCTACAATGAGCAGTTCTTC. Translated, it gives CASSAEGASYNEQFF.

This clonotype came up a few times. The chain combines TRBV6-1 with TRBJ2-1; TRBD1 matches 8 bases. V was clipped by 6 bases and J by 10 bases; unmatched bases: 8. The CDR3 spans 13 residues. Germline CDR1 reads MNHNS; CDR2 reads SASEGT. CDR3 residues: CASRGQGGEEQFF. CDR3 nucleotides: TGTGCCAGCAGAGGACAGGGAGGCGAGGAGCAGTTCTTC.

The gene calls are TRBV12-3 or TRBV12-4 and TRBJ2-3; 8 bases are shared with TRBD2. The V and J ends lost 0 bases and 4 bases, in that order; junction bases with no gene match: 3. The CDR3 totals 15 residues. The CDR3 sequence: CASSLASGKADTQYF. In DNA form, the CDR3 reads TGTGCCAGCAGTTTAGCTAGCGGGAAGGCAGATACGCAGTATTTT.

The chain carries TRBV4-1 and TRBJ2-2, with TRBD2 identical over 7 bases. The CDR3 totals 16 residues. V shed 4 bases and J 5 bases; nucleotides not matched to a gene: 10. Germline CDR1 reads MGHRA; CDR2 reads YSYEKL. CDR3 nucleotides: TGCGCCAGCAGCCGGACTAGTCTGCCCGCAACCGGGGAGCTGTTTTTT. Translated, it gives CASSRTSLPATGELFF.

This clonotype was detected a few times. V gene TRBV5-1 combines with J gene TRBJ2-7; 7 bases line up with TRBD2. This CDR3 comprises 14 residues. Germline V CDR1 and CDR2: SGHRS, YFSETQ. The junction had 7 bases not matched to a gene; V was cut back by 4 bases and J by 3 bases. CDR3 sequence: CASSPRDYIYEQYF. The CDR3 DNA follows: TGCGCCAGCAGCCCCCGGGACTACATCTACGAGCAGTACTTC.

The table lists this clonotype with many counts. CDR3 loop: CAVTSLPSSPYEQYF. The DNA for the CDR3 is TGCGCCGTCACTTCCCTCCCTAGTTCCCCCTACGAGCAGTACTTC. The chain couples TRBV10-2 to TRBJ2-7; D uncertain. The CDR3 spans 15 residues. Trimming stripped 11 bases from V and 2 bases from J, with 22 bases between. CDR1 is WSHSY, CDR2 SAAADI, per germline.

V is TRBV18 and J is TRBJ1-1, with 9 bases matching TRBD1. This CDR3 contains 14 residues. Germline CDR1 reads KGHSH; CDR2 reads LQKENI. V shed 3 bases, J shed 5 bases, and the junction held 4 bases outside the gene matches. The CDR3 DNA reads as TGTGCCAGCTCACCTGGACAGGGGAAAACTGAAGCTTTCTTT. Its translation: CASSPGQGKTEAFF.

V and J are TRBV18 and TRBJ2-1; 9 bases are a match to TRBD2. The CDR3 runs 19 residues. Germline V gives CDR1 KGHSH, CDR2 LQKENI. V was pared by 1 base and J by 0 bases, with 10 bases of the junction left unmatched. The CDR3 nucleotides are TGTGCCAGCTCACCACGGTGGCTAGCGGGGTCCCCCTCCTACAATGAGCAGTTCTTC. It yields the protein CASSPRWLAGSPSYNEQFF.

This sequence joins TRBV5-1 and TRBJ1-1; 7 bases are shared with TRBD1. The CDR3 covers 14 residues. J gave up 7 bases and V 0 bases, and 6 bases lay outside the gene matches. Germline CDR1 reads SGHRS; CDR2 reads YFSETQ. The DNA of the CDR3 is TGCGCCAGCAGCTTGGGATATGGGACAGATGAAGCTTTCTTT. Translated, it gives CASSLGYGTDEAFF.

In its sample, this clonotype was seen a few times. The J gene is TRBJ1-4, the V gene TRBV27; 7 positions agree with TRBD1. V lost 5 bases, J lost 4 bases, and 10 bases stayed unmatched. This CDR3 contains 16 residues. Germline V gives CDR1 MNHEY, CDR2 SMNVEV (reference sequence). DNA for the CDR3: TGTGCCAGCAGTCCTCTTCTGACAGGGTTTAATGAAAAACTGTTTTTT. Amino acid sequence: CASSPLLTGFNEKLFF.

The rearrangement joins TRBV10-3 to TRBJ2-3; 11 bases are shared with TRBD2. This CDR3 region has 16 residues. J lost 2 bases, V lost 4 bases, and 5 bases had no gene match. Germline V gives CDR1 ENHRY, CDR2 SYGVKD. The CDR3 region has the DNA TGTGCCATCAGTGGGGGGACTAGCGGTTACACAGATACGCAGTATTTT. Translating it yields CAISGGTSGYTDTQYF.

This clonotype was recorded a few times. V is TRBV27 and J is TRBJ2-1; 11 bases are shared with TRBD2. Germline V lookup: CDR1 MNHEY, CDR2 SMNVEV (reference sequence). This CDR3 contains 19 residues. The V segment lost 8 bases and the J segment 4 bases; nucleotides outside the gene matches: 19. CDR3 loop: CASGLAGGSYRVRYNEQFF. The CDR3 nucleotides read TGTGCCAGCGGCCTAGCGGGAGGATCCTATCGAGTAAGGTACAATGAGCAGTTCTTC.

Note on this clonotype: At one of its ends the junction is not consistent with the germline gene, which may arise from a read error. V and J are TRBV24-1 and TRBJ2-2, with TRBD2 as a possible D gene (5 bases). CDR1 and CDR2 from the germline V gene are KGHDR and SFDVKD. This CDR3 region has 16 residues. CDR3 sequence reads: CATSERAEPNTEELFF. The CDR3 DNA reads TGTGCCACCAGTGAACGAGCGGAGCCGAACACCGAGGAGCTGTTTTTT.

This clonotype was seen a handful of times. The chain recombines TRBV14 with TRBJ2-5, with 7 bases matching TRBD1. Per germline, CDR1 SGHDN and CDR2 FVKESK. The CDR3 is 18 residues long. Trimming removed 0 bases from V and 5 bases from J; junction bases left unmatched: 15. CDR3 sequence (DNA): TGTGCCAGCAGCCAAGATCGAAACAGGGGACATGATGTGGAGACCCAGTACTTC. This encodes CASSQDRNRGHDVETQYF.